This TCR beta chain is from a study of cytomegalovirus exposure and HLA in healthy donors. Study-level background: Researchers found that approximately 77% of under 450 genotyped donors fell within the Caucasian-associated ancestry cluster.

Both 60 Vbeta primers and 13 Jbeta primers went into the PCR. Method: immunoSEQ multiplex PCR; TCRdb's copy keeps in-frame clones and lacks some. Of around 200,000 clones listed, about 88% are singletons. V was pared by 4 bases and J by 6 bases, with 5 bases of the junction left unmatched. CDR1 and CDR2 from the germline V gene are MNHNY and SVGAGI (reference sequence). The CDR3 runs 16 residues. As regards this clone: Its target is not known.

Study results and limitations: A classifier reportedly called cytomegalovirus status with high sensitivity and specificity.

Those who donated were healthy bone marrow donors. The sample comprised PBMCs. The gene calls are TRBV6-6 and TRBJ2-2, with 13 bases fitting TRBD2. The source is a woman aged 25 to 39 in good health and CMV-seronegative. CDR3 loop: CASSLLAGGPSGELFF. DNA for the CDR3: TGTGCCAGCAGTTTACTAGCGGGAGGGCCATCCGGGGAGCTGTTTTTT.